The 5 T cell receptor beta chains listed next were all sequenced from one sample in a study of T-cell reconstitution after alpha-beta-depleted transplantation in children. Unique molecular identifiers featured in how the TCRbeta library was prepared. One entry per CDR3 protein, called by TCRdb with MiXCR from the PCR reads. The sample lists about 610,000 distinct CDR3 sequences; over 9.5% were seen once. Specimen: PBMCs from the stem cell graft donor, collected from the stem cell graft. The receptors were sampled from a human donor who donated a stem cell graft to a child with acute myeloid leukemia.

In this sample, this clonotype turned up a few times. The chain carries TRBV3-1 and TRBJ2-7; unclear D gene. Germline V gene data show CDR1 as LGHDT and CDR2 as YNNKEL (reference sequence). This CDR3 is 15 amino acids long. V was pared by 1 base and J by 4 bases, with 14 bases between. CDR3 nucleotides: TGTGCCAGCAGCCAAGGAGCGAGTAGCAAGTACGAGCAGTACTTC. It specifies CASSQGASSKYEQYF.

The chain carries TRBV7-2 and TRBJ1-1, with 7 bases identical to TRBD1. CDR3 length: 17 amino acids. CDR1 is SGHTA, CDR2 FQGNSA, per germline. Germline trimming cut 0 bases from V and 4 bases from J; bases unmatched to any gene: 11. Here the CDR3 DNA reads TGTGCCAGCAGCTTAGCGCAGGGGGGCTGGGTTGGCACTGAAGCTTTCTTT. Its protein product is CASSLAQGGWVGTEAFF.

The CDR3 is CASSQSPRSLGGPYEQYF. As DNA, the CDR3 is TGTGCCAGCAGTCAATCCCCCCGTTCGTTGGGCGGGCCCTACGAGCAGTACTTC. The V and J genes are TRBV28 and TRBJ2-7; tentative D call: TRBD2 (5 bases). Germline V gene lookup returns CDR1 MDHEN and CDR2 SYDVKM. The CDR3 is made up of 18 amino acids. Trimming took 5 bases from V and 2 from J, leaving 25 bases between them.

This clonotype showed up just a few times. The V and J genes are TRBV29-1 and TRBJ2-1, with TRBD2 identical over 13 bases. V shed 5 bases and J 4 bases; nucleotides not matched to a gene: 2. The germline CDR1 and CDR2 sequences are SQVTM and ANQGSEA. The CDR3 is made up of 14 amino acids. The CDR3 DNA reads TGCAGCGTTAGACTAGCGGGAGGATACAATGAGCAGTTCTTC. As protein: CSVRLAGGYNEQFF.

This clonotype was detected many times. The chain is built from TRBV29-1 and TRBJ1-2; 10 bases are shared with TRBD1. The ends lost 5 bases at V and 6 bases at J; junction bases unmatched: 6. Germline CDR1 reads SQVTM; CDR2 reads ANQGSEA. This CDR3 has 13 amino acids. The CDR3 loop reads CSVPGTGVDGYTF. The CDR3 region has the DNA TGCAGCGTTCCCGGGACAGGGGTGGATGGCTACACCTTC.